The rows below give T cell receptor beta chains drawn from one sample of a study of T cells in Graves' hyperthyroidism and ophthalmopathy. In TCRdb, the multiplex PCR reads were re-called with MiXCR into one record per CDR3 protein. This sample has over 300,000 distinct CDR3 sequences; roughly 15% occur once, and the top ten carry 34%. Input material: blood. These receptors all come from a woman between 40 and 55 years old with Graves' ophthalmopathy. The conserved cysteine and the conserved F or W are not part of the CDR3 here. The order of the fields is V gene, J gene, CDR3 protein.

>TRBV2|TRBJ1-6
ASSEAIGGVGSPLH
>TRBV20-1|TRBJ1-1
SANGPFGATEAF
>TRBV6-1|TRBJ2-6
ASRRGGPSGANVLT
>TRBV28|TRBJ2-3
ASTPGDRSTDTQY
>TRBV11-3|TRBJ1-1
ASSGWTALNTEAF
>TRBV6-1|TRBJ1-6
ASSPLKSSPLH
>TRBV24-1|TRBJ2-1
ATSDLGTSGPYNEQF
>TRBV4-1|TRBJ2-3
ASSQEAPAGGRGDTQY
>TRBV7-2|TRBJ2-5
ASSLASGGSKTQY
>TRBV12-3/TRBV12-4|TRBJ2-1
ASSSGAGEQF
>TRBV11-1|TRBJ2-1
ASVQRGGGSYNEQF
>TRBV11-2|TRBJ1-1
ASSRGGAVITEAF
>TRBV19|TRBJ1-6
ASSSTGIPRGNSPLH
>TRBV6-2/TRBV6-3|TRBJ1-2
ASSKSWGQNYGYT
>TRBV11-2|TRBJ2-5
ASSLTGDASQETQY